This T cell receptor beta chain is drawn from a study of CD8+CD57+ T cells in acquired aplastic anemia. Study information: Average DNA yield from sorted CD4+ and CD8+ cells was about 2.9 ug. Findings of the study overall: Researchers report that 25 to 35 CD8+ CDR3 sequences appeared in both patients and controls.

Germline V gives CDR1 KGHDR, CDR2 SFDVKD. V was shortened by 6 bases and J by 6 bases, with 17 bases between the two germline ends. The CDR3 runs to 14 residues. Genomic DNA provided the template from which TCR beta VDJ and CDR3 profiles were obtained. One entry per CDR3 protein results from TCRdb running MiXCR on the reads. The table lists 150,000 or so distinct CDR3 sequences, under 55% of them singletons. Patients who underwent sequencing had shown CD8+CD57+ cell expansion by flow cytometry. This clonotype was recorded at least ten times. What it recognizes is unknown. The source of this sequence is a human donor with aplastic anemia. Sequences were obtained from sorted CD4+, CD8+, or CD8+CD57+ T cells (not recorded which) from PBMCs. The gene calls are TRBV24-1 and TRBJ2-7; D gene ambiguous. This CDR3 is CATSIHGPPSEQYF. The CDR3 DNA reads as TGTGCCACCAGTATCCACGGCCCCCCATCCGAGCAGTACTTC.